Presented here are 15 T cell receptor beta chains from one specimen sequenced in a study of vaccination and CD4 T cells after COVID-19. Sequenced with the Oncomine TCR Beta short-read assay was DNA taken from cultured CD4+ T cells. TCRdb passed the PCR reads through MiXCR, listing each CDR3 protein once. The sample consists of some 21,000 distinct CDR3 sequences, roughly half of them appearing once. Treatment indicated: 10-day PBMC culture with coronavirus spike peptide pools or control peptides (ViraFEST assay). These TCRs are of unknown antigen specificity. The specimen sequenced was CD4+ T cells from blood, cultured in vitro. All receptors come from a human donor who had recovered from COVID-19.

The J gene is TRBJ1-2, the V gene TRBV6-5; the D gene is possibly TRBD1 (6 bases). CDR3 size: 12 residues. Germline CDR1 and CDR2: MNHEY and SVGAGI. V lost 2 bases, J lost 7 bases, and 8 bases lay in between. CDR3 region: CASSYGGLGYTF. CDR3 bases: TGTGCCAGCAGTTACGGGGGGCTTGGCTACACCTTC.

V usage is TRBV7-2 and J usage is TRBJ1-2; D uncertain. The germline gives CDR1 SGHTA, CDR2 FQGNSA. V lost 6 bases, J lost 1 base, and 9 bases lay in between. The CDR3 is made up of 13 amino acids. The chain's CDR3 is CASSQYINYGYTF. Written as DNA, the CDR3 is TGTGCCAGCAGTCAATATATTAACTATGGCTACACCTTC.

The DNA for the CDR3 is TGCGCCAGCAGCCCGACAGCAGTTAATTCACCCCTCCACTTT. It specifies CASSPTAVNSPLHF. The rearrangement joins TRBV5-1 to TRBJ1-6; TRBD1 is a possible D gene (5 bases). CDR1 SGHRS and CDR2 YFSETQ come from the germline V gene. The CDR3 loop spans 14 amino acids. The germline V and J ends were trimmed by 4 bases and 6 bases, with 11 bases remaining between them.

A few counts support this clonotype. This chain connects TRBV7-9 to TRBJ1-6; a possible D gene is TRBD1 (5 bases). V lost 0 bases and J 8 bases, leaving 11 bases between the germline ends. Germline values: CDR1 SEHNR, CDR2 FQNEAQ (reference sequence). CDR3 length: 15 residues. As DNA, the CDR3 is TGTGCCAGCAGCTTAGCGGGGCCAGAAGATTCACCCCTCCACTTT. Residues: CASSLAGPEDSPLHF.

This sequence joins TRBV6-5 and TRBJ2-3, with TRBD2 identical over 8 bases. The CDR3 totals 15 residues. J lost 7 bases, V lost 2 bases, and 8 bases had no gene match. Looked up from germline, CDR1 is MNHEY and CDR2 is SVGAGI. The CDR3 region is CASSYGGGRIYTQYF. CDR3 DNA: TGTGCCAGCAGTTACGGCGGCGGGAGGATATATACGCAGTATTTT.

This clonotype was seen more than once but under ten times. The rearrangement links TRBV7-9 to TRBJ2-3; 8 bases are a match to TRBD2. V trimming: 8 bases; J trimming: 0 bases; junction bases outside the gene matches: 10. This CDR3 region has 16 residues. Looked up from germline, CDR1 is SEHNR and CDR2 is FQNEAQ (reference sequence). CDR3 bases: TGTGCCAGCCGCAGACGGGGGGGCCTTAGCACAGATACGCAGTATTTT. It is translated as CASRRRGGLSTDTQYF.

The chain uses TRBV2 and TRBJ1-5, with D uncertain. The CDR3 consists of 14 residues. The germline gives CDR1 SNHLY, CDR2 FYNNEI. Deletions cut 4 bases from V and 6 bases from J, with 13 bases between. The CDR3 protein is CASSGQQLTQPQHF. For the CDR3, the DNA is TGTGCCAGCAGTGGACAACAACTCACTCAGCCCCAGCATTTT.

The sample holds one count of this clonotype. This sequence joins TRBV6-2 or TRBV6-3 and TRBJ2-7, with a possible D match to TRBD1 (6 bases). Germline CDR1 is MNHEY and CDR2 is SVGEGT. This CDR3 is 15 amino acids long. V dropped 6 bases and J dropped 0 bases, with 15 bases sitting between them. The CDR3 sequence: CASSPDRTSSYEQYF. CDR3 sequence (DNA): TGTGCCAGCAGCCCTGACAGGACGAGCTCCTACGAGCAGTACTTC.

This chain uses TRBV7-6 with TRBJ2-7, with TRBD1 matching 7 bases. The CDR3 totals 14 residues. The germline V gene has CDR1 SGHVS and CDR2 FNYEAQ. Trimming removed 3 bases from V and 5 bases from J; junction bases left unmatched: 7. The CDR3 DNA reads TGTGCCAGCAGCTTTTCTAACAGGGGTGACGAGCAGTACTTC. As protein: CASSFSNRGDEQYF.

The chain couples TRBV27 to TRBJ2-7, with 9 bases fitting TRBD1. Germline values: CDR1 MNHEY, CDR2 SMNVEV (reference sequence). The trim removed 4 bases at V and 3 bases at J, leaving 7 bases unmatched. The CDR3 is 15 residues long. This CDR3 reads CASSSLGQGHYEQYF. In DNA, the CDR3 is TGTGCCAGCAGTTCCCTCGGACAGGGGCACTACGAGCAGTACTTC.

This sequence joins TRBV5-4 and TRBJ1-5; 7 nucleotides match TRBD1. With V trimmed by 9 bases and J by 3 bases, 12 bases remained unmatched. Germline CDR1 is SGHNT and CDR2 is YYREEE (reference sequence). The CDR3 has 15 residues. In DNA, the CDR3 is TGTGCCACTTCAGGGGGGGGCGGCTCCAATCAGCCCCAGCATTTT. It yields the protein CATSGGGGSNQPQHF.

To note about this clonotype: As the CDR3 is not closed by the conserved phenylalanine or tryptophan, this likely results from a read error. V usage is TRBV6-1 and J usage is TRBJ2-2; D is ambiguous. The CDR3 length is 14 residues. The V and J ends lost 6 bases and 3 bases respectively, with 11 bases between them. Germline CDR1 MNHNS, CDR2 SASEGT. The CDR3 DNA follows: TGTGCCAGCAGAACGGACGGAGACACCGGGGAGCTGTTTTCT. It is translated as CASRTDGDTGELFS.

In this sample, this clonotype turned up a few times. The chain employs TRBV7-8 and TRBJ2-5; 8 bases are shared with TRBD1. Trimming took 5 bases from V and 1 from J; bases not matched to a gene: 9. The CDR3 is 16 residues long. Germline V gene lookup returns CDR1 SGHVS and CDR2 FQNEAQ. CDR3 in DNA: TGTGCCAGCAGCCCTGGCGGGGACAGGACCCAAGAGACCCAGTACTTC. This codes for CASSPGGDRTQETQYF.

The chain joins TRBV7-2 to TRBJ1-1, with 7 bases lining up with TRBD1. V shed 4 bases and J 0 bases; nucleotides not matched to a gene: 2. Germline V gene sequence: CDR1 SGHTA, CDR2 FQGNSA. This CDR3 has 14 residues. In DNA, the CDR3 is TGTGCCAGCAGCTCGGGACAGCTGAACACTGAAGCTTTCTTT. The encoded protein is CASSSGQLNTEAFF. Together with reference TRBV7-2 and TRBJ1-1, the CDR3 gives the full variable domain: GAGVSQSPSNKVTEKGKDVELRCDPISGHTALYWYRQSLGQGLEFLIYFQGNSAPDKSGLPSDRFSAERTGGSVSTLTIQRTQQEDSAVYLCASSSGQLNTEAFFGQGTRLTVV.

The chain carries TRBV2 and TRBJ2-2; either TRBD1 or TRBD2 may fit D (5 bases each). Germline CDR1 is SNHLY and CDR2 is FYNNEI. The CDR3 spans 15 residues. The germline V and J ends were trimmed by 0 bases and 6 bases, with 11 bases remaining between them. CDR3 nucleotide sequence: TGTGCCAGCAGTGAAGCGGGACCCTCATCCGGGGAGCTGTTTTTT. Its protein product is CASSEAGPSSGELFF.